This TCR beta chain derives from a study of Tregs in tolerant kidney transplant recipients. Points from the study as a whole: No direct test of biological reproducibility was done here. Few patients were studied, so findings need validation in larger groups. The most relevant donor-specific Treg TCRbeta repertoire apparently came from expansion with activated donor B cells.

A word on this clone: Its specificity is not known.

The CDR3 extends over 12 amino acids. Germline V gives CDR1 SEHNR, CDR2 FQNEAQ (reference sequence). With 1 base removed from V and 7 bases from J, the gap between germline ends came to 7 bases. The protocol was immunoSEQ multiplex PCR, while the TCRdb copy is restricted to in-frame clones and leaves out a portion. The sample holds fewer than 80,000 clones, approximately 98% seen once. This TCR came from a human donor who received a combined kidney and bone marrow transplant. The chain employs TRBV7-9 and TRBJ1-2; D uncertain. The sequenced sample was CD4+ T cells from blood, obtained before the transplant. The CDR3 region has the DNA TGTGCCAGCAGCTTAGGGGAGTCTGGCTACACCTTC. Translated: CASSLGESGYTF.